These 9 T cell receptor beta chains were all obtained from the same sample, sequenced in a study of T cell repertoires in cytomegalovirus infection. Which antigens these TCRs recognize remains unknown. TCRdb re-called the reads through MiXCR, storing one row per CDR3 protein. The table lists about half a million distinct CDR3 sequences, about 44% of them singletons, with about 45% in the top ten. The sequences come from cultured PBMCs, collected from culture after CMV antigen stimulation. The receptors were gathered from a human donor in good health (CMV status not recorded). Some clones in this sample may be carry-over from other donors' samples.

This chain joins TRBV7-6 and TRBJ1-4, with D hard to call. The CDR3 is 12 amino acids. Germline-derived CDR1 and CDR2 are SGHVS and FNYEAQ. The germline V and J ends were trimmed by 7 bases and 9 bases, with 12 bases remaining between them. Here the CDR3 DNA reads TGTGCCAGCAACCCGGACGGCAAAAAACTGTTTTTT. Translation: CASNPDGKKLFF.

This clonotype came up once. The J gene is TRBJ2-7, the V gene TRBV7-9; TRBD2 matches at 7 bases. Germline V CDR1 and CDR2: SEHNR, FQNEAQ (reference sequence). J was trimmed by 6 bases and V by 3 bases; bases with no gene match: 8. The CDR3 consists of 14 residues. CDR3 sequence: CASSFRGGLGEQYF. DNA of the CDR3: TGTGCCAGCAGCTTTCGCGGGGGACTCGGCGAGCAGTACTTC.

The rearrangement links TRBV5-5 to TRBJ1-2; 7 nucleotides align to TRBD1. The V segment lost 3 bases and the J segment 7 bases; nucleotides outside the gene matches: 12. This CDR3 region has 15 residues. Germline V gene data show CDR1 as SGHKS and CDR2 as YYEKEE (reference sequence). CDR3 nucleotides: TGTGCCAGCAGCTCCCCTAGGACAGGTTCTAGTGGCTACACCTTC. This translates into CASSSPRTGSSGYTF. Together with reference TRBV5-5 and TRBJ1-2, the CDR3 gives the full variable domain: DAGVTQSPTHLIKTRGQQVTLRCSPISGHKSVSWYQQVLGQGPQFIFQYYEKEERGRGNFPDRFSARQFPNYSSELNVNALLLGDSALYLCASSSPRTGSSGYTFGSGTRLTVV.

This rearrangement joins TRBV20-1 to TRBJ2-1; D unclear. V lost 3 bases, J lost 0 bases, and 15 bases lay in between. Germline CDR1 and CDR2: DFQATT and SNEGSKA (reference sequence). The length of the CDR3 is 16 residues. CDR3 protein: CSASVGNAYSYNEQFF. CDR3 nucleotides: TGCAGTGCTAGTGTTGGGAACGCGTACTCCTACAATGAGCAGTTCTTC.

The chain joins TRBV19 to TRBJ2-1; TRBD1 aligns across 8 bases. The trim removed 5 bases at V and 8 bases at J, leaving 11 bases unmatched. CDR3 size: 15 residues. Germline values: CDR1 LNHDA, CDR2 SQIVND (reference sequence). The CDR3 DNA reads TGTGCCAGTAGTTTACTCACCGGGACAGGCCATGAGCAGTTCTTC. The encoded protein is CASSLLTGTGHEQFF.

The chain links TRBV11-2 to TRBJ1-1; 7 bases map to TRBD1. The CDR3 length is 12 residues. Trimming took 5 bases from V and 10 from J; bases not matched to a gene: 7. Germline V gene sequence: CDR1 SGHAT, CDR2 FQNNGV. CDR3 protein: CASSLNRGTAFF. CDR3 in DNA: TGTGCCAGCAGCCTAAACAGGGGTACAGCTTTCTTT. The variable domain in full, completed from reference TRBV11-2 and TRBJ1-1, reads EAGVAQSPRYKIIEKRQSVAFWCNPISGHATLYWYQQILGQGPKLLIQFQNNGVVDDSQLPKDRFSAERLKGVDSTLKIQPAKLEDSAVYLCASSLNRGTAFFGQGTRLTVV.

The chain is built from TRBV20-1 and TRBJ2-1; no definite D call. Trimming took off 5 bases at V and 0 bases at J, with 11 bases between the two ends. Per germline, CDR1 DFQATT and CDR2 SNEGSKA (reference sequence). The CDR3 has 14 residues. The CDR3 region is CSALDRSSYNEQFF. The CDR3 DNA reads as TGCAGTGCTCTGGACCGGAGCTCCTACAATGAGCAGTTCTTC.

The chain uses TRBV6-6 and TRBJ2-2; TRBD1 is a possible D gene (6 bases). Germline V gene sequence: CDR1 MNHNY, CDR2 SVGAGI (reference sequence). The CDR3 length is 13 residues. V lost 10 bases to trimming and J lost 0 bases, with 9 bases between them. CDR3 sequence (DNA): TGTGCCACCCACAGGGCGAACACCGGGGAGCTGTTTTTT. It codes for CATHRANTGELFF.

This clonotype was counted only a few times. The V gene is TRBV28, the J gene TRBJ1-5; a weak D match, TRBD1 (5 bases). Trimming pared 6 bases from V and 0 bases from J, leaving 15 bases between. Germline values: CDR1 MDHEN, CDR2 SYDVKM. This CDR3 region has 16 residues. CDR3 amino acids: CASSQGRTTSNQPQHF. CDR3 DNA sequence: TGTGCCAGCAGCCAGGGACGGACGACTAGCAATCAGCCCCAGCATTTT. The variable domain in full, with the rest retrieved from reference TRBV28 and TRBJ1-5, is DVKVTQSSRYLVKRTGEKVFLECVQDMDHENMFWYRQDPGLGLRLIYFSYDVKMKEKGDIPEGYSVSREKKERFSLILESASTNQTSMYLCASSQGRTTSNQPQHFGDGTRLSIL.